The source of this T cell receptor (beta chain) is a study of spatial heterogeneity in lung cancer. Whole-study context: The donor group consisted of 55 to 85 patients who had untreated, early-stage non-small cell lung cancer. The follow-up PBMC samples were sequenced whenever they were available. The median time to follow-up was 2 to 3 years after resection. Broader study findings: Ubiquitous, expanded tumor-derived TCRs were more frequently observed in blood at resection than at follow-up.

Carried by each TCR cDNA molecule was a unique molecular identifier. TCRdb called the 5' RACE reads again in MiXCR, with one record for every CDR3 protein. The table has around 110,000 distinct CDR3 sequences, less than 15% seen once. The ends were cut back, 4 bases at V and 1 base at J, with 11 bases in the middle. CDR3 length equals 14 residues. Germline assignment: CDR1 SGHNT and CDR2 YYREEE (reference sequence). Time point reported: blood at routine non-recurrence follow-up after resection. The input material, whole RNA from tumor, nontumor lung or frozen PBMC, was sequenced unsorted. In this sample, this clonotype turned up a few times. Antigen: not known.

The sequenced sample was PBMCs, obtained at follow-up. The TCR originated in a male donor with early-stage non-small cell lung cancer. The V and J genes are TRBV5-4 and TRBJ2-5; perhaps D is TRBD1 or TRBD2 (6 bases each). The chain's CDR3 is CASSRGTTQETQYF. CDR3 DNA sequence: TGTGCCAGCAGCCGGGGGACAACCCAAGAGACCCAGTACTTC.